This T cell receptor beta chain was profiled in a study of T cells after yellow fever vaccination. Findings and limits, study-wide: Most primary-vaccination clones reappeared after the booster (about 97% CD4, around 88% CD8).

With respect to this clonotype: The target antigen is unknown.

Germline CDR1 reads DFQATT; CDR2 reads SNEGSKA (reference sequence). Trimming cost V 2 bases and J 1 base, with 8 bases left between them. The CDR3 contains 13 residues. The 5'RACE template-switching step produced TCR cDNA and added a universal primer site and UMIs. TCRdb used MiXCR to reprocess the 5' RACE reads, holding one entry per CDR3 protein. The data contain hundreds of thousands of distinct CDR3 sequences, roughly 12% of them singletons. J is TRBJ1-1 and V is TRBV20-1; no firm D call. The receptor's source is a man younger than 40 who received the YFV17D yellow fever vaccine. Sequenced material: PBMCs, taken on the day of the yellow fever booster vaccination. This CDR3 is CSARFHTNTEAFF. The CDR3 DNA is TGCAGTGCTAGATTCCACACGAACACTGAAGCTTTCTTT.